The TCR beta chain under discussion was sequenced for a study of blood T cell repertoires in COVID-19 (dated by TCRdb to 2020 to 2022). Regarding the research as a whole: Samples covering the acute and convalescent phases of COVID-19 were provided by collaborators in the United States, Italy and Spain. The material from the prospective study consisted of cDNA or gDNA derived from T cells, B-cell-depleted T cells, or PBMCs. Deeply sampled blood TCRbeta repertoires from subjects exposed to, actively infected with, or recovered from COVID-19 were included in the dataset. The repertoires were released in a freely available public database meant as a resource for research on the immune response to SARS-CoV-2. Samples came from the ongoing ImmuneRACE study (first 160 participants) plus 1,254 subjects from 6 global collaborators. Nearly every sample came with metadata listing a de-identified subject ID, COVID-19 status, age in years and sex. Where HLA class I and class II types were available, the types were taken from metadata supplied by the sample provider, not from assay-based typing.

TCRbeta CDR3 regions were amplified from genomic DNA by means of the immunoSEQ Assay, a bias-controlled multiplex PCR. As for how the authors treated the data: The number of nucleated cells in each sample was estimated by amplification of reference gene primers within the assay. Sequence reads were collapsed and filtered to measure the absolute abundance of every unique TCRbeta CDR3 rearrangement. For each sample, productive Simpson clonality was calculated as the square root of Simpson's diversity index across productive rearrangements. TCRdb carries this immuneACCESS record with in-frame sequences only. Its versions omit some clonotypes, under half of them owing to an unresolved V gene in the studies checked, with the rest unexplained. V and J calls and clone size are given by that table; D and trimming were obtained from the DNA. This sample lists approximately 100,000 clones; over 55% were detected once. Approximately 0.9% of the sample lies in the top ten.

Collaborating institutions collected whole blood in K2EDTA tubes following their own protocols. Collaborator samples were shipped for TCRbeta analysis as frozen whole blood, isolated PBMCs, or DNA extracted from either sample type. On this clone: Its antigen specificity is not known. It has no much larger one-base neighbor in the sample; base qualities were not kept.

The paper as a whole reports these results and caveats: Clinical and demographic metadata were provided uncurated, with the amount varying by source and participant.

The CDR3 has 15 amino acids, counting the end cysteine and phenylalanine. The retained sequence is limited to the CDR3, 45 bases, with the frame set at the first base. CDR1 MNHNY and CDR2 SVGAGI were looked up in the germline V gene (reference sequence). V is shortened by 7 bases, J by 4 bases, and the region joining them spans 17 bases. This clonotype was obtained from a human donor with acute or convalescent COVID-19. The donor label of this sample is uncertain. The chain employs TRBV6-6 and TRBJ1-3; the D region possibly corresponds to TRBD1 (5 bases align). The sample was peripheral blood. The CDR3 amino acid sequence is: CASNFLQGRGNTIYF. The nucleotide sequence is given as TGTGCCAGCAATTTTCTTCAGGGTCGGGGAAACACCATATATTTT.